These 27 T cell receptor beta chains came from one sample sequenced in a study of OX40 agonist ivuxolimab in advanced cancers. Profiling relied on immunoSEQ multiplex PCR, and the TCRdb table lists in-frame clones only, not all of them. Among fewer than 85,000 clones, around 82% were seen once, and the ten largest hold about 5%. The sequences come from CD4+ or CD8+ T cells sorted from blood, collected in a trial of the OX40 agonist ivuxolimab. The receptors come from an adult with an advanced solid tumor such as melanoma, head and neck, liver or kidney cancer.

This clone counts as medium-sized (0.01 to 0.1%). The chain combines TRBV28 with TRBJ2-7, with TRBD2 matching 11 bases. V dropped 5 bases and J dropped 5; count of bases not matched to a gene: 8. This CDR3 spans 15 amino acids. The germline gives CDR1 MDHEN, CDR2 SYDVKM. The CDR3 protein is CASSPLLAGVNEQYF. CDR3 DNA sequence: TGTGCCAGCAGTCCGCTACTAGCGGGAGTCAACGAGCAGTACTTC.

Of note for this clone: One end of the junction does not line up with germline, which may come from a read error. The V call is TRBV28, the J call TRBJ2-7; tentatively, D is TRBD1 (6 bases). The germline CDR1 and CDR2 sequences are MDHEN and SYDVKM. This CDR3 spans 11 amino acids. The chain's CDR3 is CASSLQGSVGF. CDR3 DNA: TGTGCCAGCAGTTTGCAGGGGTCGGTCGGTTTC.

The rearrangement links TRBV5-6 to TRBJ2-1; possibly TRBD2 for D (6 bases). The CDR3 extends over 15 amino acids. Trimming stripped 1 base from V and 2 bases from J, with 10 bases between. Per germline, CDR1 SGHDT and CDR2 YYEEEE. In DNA form, the CDR3 reads TGTGCCAGCAGCTTGAGGGCGGGGCCCTACAATGAGCAGTTCTTC. Its translation is CASSLRAGPYNEQFF.

The chain is built from TRBV4-3 and TRBJ2-3; weak D call: TRBD2 (5 bases). Germline V lookup: CDR1 LGHNA, CDR2 YSLEER. V was shortened by 2 bases and J by 2 bases, with 11 bases between the two germline ends. This CDR3 contains 15 residues. The DNA for the CDR3 is TGCGCCAGCAGCCAACGGACTCAAGCCACAGATACGCAGTATTTT. Protein: CASSQRTQATDTQYF.

The chain couples TRBV6-1 to TRBJ2-1; TRBD2 agrees at 14 bases. With 11 bases clipped from V and 8 bases from J, the junction kept 11 bases outside the gene matches. The CDR3 contains 15 residues. CDR1 MNHNS and CDR2 SASEGT come from the germline V gene. The CDR3 DNA reads as TGTGCCGGCTCTTCGACTAGCGGGAGGGCCCATGAGCAGTTCTTC. Residues: CAGSSTSGRAHEQFF.

The rearrangement uses TRBV18 and TRBJ2-7, with D perhaps being TRBD1 or TRBD2 (5 bases each). Trimming removed 1 base at V and 1 base at J, with 14 bases between. This CDR3 has 16 residues. Germline CDR1 reads KGHSH; CDR2 reads LQKENI. For the CDR3, the DNA is TGTGCCAGCTCACCACGGGACGGCCATATTTCCTACGAGCAGTACTTC. It specifies CASSPRDGHISYEQYF.

This clone was recorded once. J is TRBJ1-5 and V is TRBV6-5; 10 bases are shared with TRBD1. The CDR3 contains 15 residues. V was pared by 4 bases and J by 6 bases, with 6 bases of the junction left unmatched. In germline, CDR1 is MNHEY, CDR2 SVGAGI. The CDR3 bases are TGTGCCAGCAGTTCCCACCGGGACAGGGGTCAGCCCCAGCATTTT. Translation gives CASSSHRDRGQPQHF.

The genes are TRBV10-1 and TRBJ2-7, with TRBD1 identical over 8 bases. The V gene end was trimmed by 1 base and the J gene end by 6 bases; junction bases not matched to a gene: 8. Germline CDR1 WNHNN, CDR2 SYGVQD (reference sequence). The CDR3 has 15 amino acids. The CDR3 DNA sequence: TGCGCCAGCAGTGAGTTGGTAGGACAGGGACGCGAGCAGTACTTC. Protein sequence: CASSELVGQGREQYF.

This chain uses TRBV9 with TRBJ1-4; D is perhaps TRBD1 (5 bases). Germline CDR1 and CDR2: SGDLS and YYNGEE. The CDR3 totals 12 residues. V was pared by 7 bases and J by 15 bases, with 19 bases between. The CDR3 region has the DNA TGTGCCAGCCCCAACAGGCATTCTGGTGTGTTTTTT. Translating gives CASPNRHSGVFF.

The chain uses TRBV2 and TRBJ2-5; TRBD1 matches 7 bases. The CDR3 consists of 15 residues. The V gene end was trimmed by 6 bases and the J gene end by 1 base; junction bases not matched to a gene: 8. Germline V CDR1 and CDR2: SNHLY, FYNNEI. The CDR3 region is CASRRFQGVQETQYF. The CDR3 DNA sequence: TGTGCCAGCAGGAGATTTCAGGGGGTCCAAGAGACCCAGTACTTC.

The chain combines TRBV28 with TRBJ2-1; TRBD2 is a possible D gene (6 bases). V was clipped by 2 bases and J by 6 bases, with 14 bases between them. This CDR3 is 15 amino acids long. In germline, CDR1 is MDHEN, CDR2 SYDVKM. The CDR3 spells CASSLRRGIRNEQFF. CDR3 in DNA: TGTGCCAGCAGTTTAAGGCGGGGAATTCGCAATGAGCAGTTCTTC.

This chain joins TRBV7-8 and TRBJ2-7; no reliable D call. The CDR3 spans 14 residues. With 3 bases removed from V and 2 bases from J, the gap between germline ends came to 11 bases. Germline V gene sequence: CDR1 SGHVS, CDR2 FQNEAQ. In DNA, the CDR3 is TGTGCCAGCAGCTTCGCCACCGGACCCTACGAGCAGTACTTC. This translates into CASSFATGPYEQYF.

The V gene is TRBV6-5, the J gene TRBJ2-1; D is unclear. Germline V gives CDR1 MNHEY, CDR2 SVGAGI. This CDR3 region has 14 residues. Trimming stripped 6 bases from V and 6 bases from J, with 15 bases between. This chain's CDR3 is CASSTARKSNEQFF. CDR3 DNA: TGTGCCAGCAGCACTGCTCGTAAGAGCAATGAGCAGTTCTTC.

V usage is TRBV6-5 and J usage is TRBJ1-1; unclear D gene. This CDR3 is 12 amino acids long. Germline V gene lookup returns CDR1 MNHEY and CDR2 SVGAGI. V lost 6 bases, J lost 7 bases, and 12 bases lay in between. This CDR3 is CASREWGREAFF. The DNA of the CDR3 is TGTGCCAGCAGAGAATGGGGTCGTGAAGCTTTCTTT.

This clone was observed a handful of times. CDR3 sequence: CASSLSGGTYQETQYF. CDR3 nucleotides: TGTGCCAGCAGCTTGTCGGGGGGAACGTACCAAGAGACCCAGTACTTC. This chain connects TRBV5-8 to TRBJ2-5; 7 nucleotides align to TRBD2. This CDR3 has 16 residues. Per the germline V gene, CDR1 is SGHTS and CDR2 is YDEGEE. The V and J ends lost 1 base and 0 bases, in that order; junction bases with no gene match: 6. Full variable domain (rest looked up from reference TRBV5-8 and TRBJ2-5): EAGVTQSPTHLIKTRGQQATLRCSPISGHTSVYWYQQALGLGLQFLLWYDEGEERNRGNFPPRFSGRQFPNYSSELNVNALELEDSALYLCASSLSGGTYQETQYFGPGTRLLVL.

The chain couples TRBV6-5 to TRBJ1-1; D unresolved. With 6 bases removed from V and 3 bases from J, the gap between germline ends came to 17 bases. This CDR3 is 15 amino acids long. From germline, CDR1 is MNHEY and CDR2 SVGAGI. Here the CDR3 reads CASRLSRREDTEAFF. DNA of the CDR3: TGTGCCAGCAGATTATCGAGGAGGGAGGACACTGAAGCTTTCTTT.

This clone was counted ten times or more. The J gene is TRBJ1-5, the V gene TRBV7-9; weak D call: TRBD1 (5 bases). V was pared by 4 bases and J by 0 bases, with 10 bases between. Germline CDR1 reads SEHNR; CDR2 reads FQNEAQ (reference sequence). The CDR3 has 15 residues. The CDR3 region has the DNA TGTGCCAGCAGCTCCGGGGGTTATAGCAATCAGCCCCAGCATTTT. It translates to CASSSGGYSNQPQHF.

The chain uses TRBV19 and TRBJ2-7; D might be TRBD1 (5 bases). V was pared by 5 bases and J by 0 bases, with 11 bases between. Germline CDR1 and CDR2: LNHDA and SQIVND (reference sequence). The CDR3 length is 14 residues. CDR3 loop: CASSPSRDSYEQYF. The DNA of the CDR3 is TGTGCCAGTAGTCCCAGCAGGGACTCCTACGAGCAGTACTTC.

This chain joins TRBV6-6 and TRBJ1-1; a possible D gene is TRBD1 (6 bases). The germline gives CDR1 MNHNY, CDR2 SVGAGI (reference sequence). The V gene lost 3 bases and the J gene lost 0 bases, with 11 bases spanning the gap. The CDR3 sequence is 15 residues long. In DNA, the CDR3 is TGTGCCAGCAGTTATACGGGACAAATGAACACTGAAGCTTTCTTT. It yields the protein CASSYTGQMNTEAFF.

The chain uses TRBV4-1 and TRBJ2-1, with 7 bases matching TRBD1. The CDR3 is made up of 16 amino acids. Per germline, CDR1 MGHRA and CDR2 YSYEKL. J gave up 9 bases and V 0 bases, and 11 bases lay outside the gene matches. The CDR3: CASSQDRDRVFFEQFF. The CDR3 region has the DNA TGCGCCAGCAGCCAAGATCGCGACAGGGTTTTCTTTGAGCAGTTCTTC.

This clone is a singleton in its sample. The J gene is TRBJ2-1, the V gene TRBV21-1; TRBD2 was called by the table and not checked on the DNA. TRBV21-1 is described as a pseudogene. There are 17 residues in the CDR3. Written as DNA, the CDR3 is TGTGCCAGCAGCGTCCTAGCGGGAGCCCGATATTACAATGAGCAGTTCTTC. Translation: CASSVLAGARYYNEQFF.

The chain is built from TRBV29-1 and TRBJ2-1; tentatively, D is TRBD1 or TRBD2 (5 bases each). The length of the CDR3 is 13 residues. Trimming took 6 bases from V and 0 from J, leaving 9 bases between them. Germline CDR1 reads SQVTM; CDR2 reads ANQGSEA. CDR3: CSVRDLSYNEQFF. The CDR3, as DNA: TGCAGCGTGAGGGACCTCTCCTACAATGAGCAGTTCTTC.

The V and J genes are TRBV5-4 and TRBJ1-1; D is perhaps TRBD1 (5 bases). With 2 bases removed from V and 4 bases from J, the gap between germline ends came to 15 bases. This CDR3 spans 15 amino acids. Germline assignment: CDR1 SGHNT and CDR2 YYREEE (reference sequence). CDR3 in amino acids: CASSLSGTGRTEAFF. The CDR3 nucleotides are TGTGCCAGCAGCTTATCCGGGACGGGGCGCACTGAAGCTTTCTTT.

CDR3: CASSHGQGARETQYF. CDR3 nucleotides: TGTGCCAGCTCACACGGACAGGGGGCAAGAGAGACCCAGTACTTC. This chain uses TRBV18 with TRBJ2-5; 11 nucleotides align to TRBD1. This CDR3 has 15 amino acids. CDR1 and CDR2 from the germline V gene are KGHSH and LQKENI. The J segment lost 4 bases and the V segment lost 4 bases, leaving 5 bases of the junction unmatched.

The J gene is TRBJ2-7, the V gene TRBV5-6, with D perhaps matching TRBD1 (6 bases). The CDR3 has 13 residues. The ends were cut back, 1 base at V and 3 bases at J, with 8 bases in the middle. Per germline, CDR1 SGHDT and CDR2 YYEEEE. The DNA for the CDR3 is TGTGCCAGCAGCTTGACAGGGTTCTACGAGCAGTACTTC. Protein sequence: CASSLTGFYEQYF.

This clone was detected only a few times. The CDR3 DNA reads as TGTGCCAGCAGCGGGACTAGCGGCCAAGAGACCCAGTACTTC. The encoded protein is CASSGTSGQETQYF. The V and J genes are TRBV9 and TRBJ2-5, with 10 bases matching TRBD2. V lost 3 bases, J lost 1 base, and 0 bases stayed unmatched. This CDR3 has 14 amino acids. Germline V gene data show CDR1 as SGDLS and CDR2 as YYNGEE.

Points on this clone: One end of the junction varies from germline; a read error may be responsible. This chain uses TRBV7-2 with TRBJ2-7; 8 bases fit TRBD1. CDR1 and CDR2 (germline): SGHTA, FQGNSA. The CDR3 spans 12 residues. CDR3 protein: CTSGTGVYEQYF. The CDR3 DNA reads as TGCACTAGTGGGACAGGAGTCTACGAGCAGTACTTC. The full variable domain, in which reference TRBV7-2 and TRBJ2-7 provide the parts outside the CDR3, is GAGVSQSPSNKVTEKGKDVELRCDPISGHTALYWYRQSLGQGLEFLIYFQGNSAPDKSGLPSDRFSAERTGGSVSTLTIQRTQQEDSAVYLCTSGTGVYEQYFGPGTRLTVT.